This TCR beta chain was observed in a study of cytomegalovirus exposure and HLA in healthy donors. Study-level background: Earlier, almost 120 million unique TCR beta sequences were recovered from around 180 million T cells by an analysis. Findings and caveats of the study: V- and J-gene trimming in TCR beta was tied to a missense DCLRE1C variant by an analysis performed later.

V was trimmed by 2 bases and J by 2 bases, leaving 16 bases between them. Germline loops: CDR1 SGHRS, CDR2 YFSETQ. This CDR3 spans 16 amino acids. Comment on this clone: Its antigen is currently unknown.

Vbeta (60) and Jbeta (13) primers were used in the PCR. Authors' processing steps: Later, an analysis found 65 million to 85 million unique TCR beta chains, and around 12 million of these were shared. Clones were read by immunoSEQ multiplex PCR, and TCRdb kept only the in-frame ones, dropping some. The DNA was the basis for D and trimming; V, J and clone size are from that table. Seen here are roughly 160,000 clones, approximately 88% observed once, and the top ten hold around 0.85%. J is TRBJ2-5 and V is TRBV5-1; D is possibly TRBD1 (6 bases). The sequence derives from a woman younger than 45 in good health and CMV-seronegative. Sequences were obtained from PBMCs. This CDR3 reads CASSFGQTNKQETQYF. DNA for the CDR3: TGCGCCAGCAGCTTCGGACAGACGAATAAACAAGAGACCCAGTACTTC.